This is a list of T cell receptor beta chains from one sample in a study of cytomegalovirus exposure and HLA in healthy donors. Some clones are missing from TCRdb's copy, which holds only in-frame ones; the method was immunoSEQ multiplex PCR. Here the sample spans 150,000 to 200,000 clones, about 84% being singletons. What was sequenced was PBMCs. The receptors come from a man aged 50-60 years in good health and CMV-seronegative. CDR3s include the opening cysteine and the closing phenylalanine or tryptophan. Each record gives: D gene, J gene, clone size, V gene, CDR3 protein, CDR3 DNA. A D gene is named only where the DNA matches it firmly. For some rows the clone size is stated as once, few or many, or as a class when expanded; others skip it.

>NA|TRBJ1-1|NA|TRBV7-3
CASSSTGGRRMTEAFF
TGTGCCAGCAGCTCAACTGGGGGGAGAAGGATGACTGAAGCTTTCTTT
>NA|TRBJ2-2|NA|TRBV19
CASHVGGTNTGELFF
TGTGCCAGCCACGTGGGAGGTACTAACACCGGGGAGCTGTTTTTT
>NA|TRBJ2-2|once|TRBV30
CAWSQQAGGELFF
TGTGCCTGGAGTCAGCAGGCGGGCGGGGAGCTGTTTTTT
>TRBD1|TRBJ2-7|NA|TRBV4-3
CASSQGGRGRGEQYF
TGCGCCAGCAGCCAAGGGGGCAGGGGGCGAGGTGAGCAGTACTTC
>NA|TRBJ2-5|NA|TRBV11-2
CASSKGQLVQETQYF
TGTGCCAGCAGCAAAGGACAGCTAGTCCAAGAGACCCAGTACTTC
>NA|TRBJ2-7|few|TRBV6-1
CASMTGQGRYEQYF
TGTGCCAGCATGACCGGCCAGGGCCGATACGAGCAGTACTTC
>NA|TRBJ2-7|NA|TRBV7-2
CASSLTLGSYEQYF
TGTGCCAGCAGCTTAACCCTCGGCTCCTACGAGCAGTACTTC
>NA|TRBJ1-2|NA|TRBV20-1
CSATGVNGYTF
TGCAGTGCAACCGGGGTCAATGGCTACACCTTC
>NA|TRBJ2-5|NA|TRBV5-8
CASSLELVETQYF
TGTGCCAGCAGCTTAGAGCTAGTTGAGACCCAGTACTTC
>TRBD2|TRBJ2-7|NA|TRBV6-6
CASSRGVDEQYF
TGTGCCAGCAGCCGGGGGGTTGACGAGCAGTACTTC
>TRBD2|TRBJ2-1|NA|TRBV5-6
CASSLQLLAGPNEQFF
TGTGCCAGCAGCTTGCAGCTGCTAGCGGGGCCCAATGAGCAGTTCTTC
>NA|TRBJ2-5|NA|TRBV6-5
CASRTDSFSGTQYF
TGTGCCAGCAGAACAGACAGTTTCTCCGGGACCCAGTACTTC
>NA|TRBJ2-2|NA|TRBV27
CASSLSRAGELFF
TGTGCCAGCAGTTTATCCCGGGCCGGGGAGCTGTTTTTT
>NA|TRBJ1-4|NA|TRBV4-3
CASSHISNEKLFF
TGCGCCAGCAGCCATATCTCGAATGAAAAACTGTTTTTT
>NA|TRBJ1-5|NA|TRBV18
CASSPLLDQPQHF
TGTGCCAGCTCACCCCTATTGGATCAGCCCCAGCATTTT
>NA|TRBJ2-3|few|TRBV29-1
CSTSGGGSFTDTQYF
TGCAGCACCTCTGGTGGGGGGTCTTTCACAGATACGCAGTATTTT
>NA|TRBJ2-7|few|TRBV9
CASSEGGLGEQYF
TGTGCCAGCAGCGAGGGGGGGCTGGGCGAGCAGTACTTC
>NA|TRBJ2-5|NA|TRBV5-4
CASSPRGGGEETQYF
TGTGCCAGCAGCCCCCGGGGAGGGGGAGAAGAGACCCAGTACTTC
>TRBD1|TRBJ2-2|NA|TRBV19
CASSMWTGGRTGELFF
TGTGCCAGTAGTATGTGGACAGGGGGTCGAACCGGGGAGCTGTTTTTT
>NA|TRBJ2-7|NA|TRBV27
CASKFLSSYEQYF
TGTGCCAGCAAGTTTCTGAGCTCCTACGAGCAGTACTTC
>TRBD2|TRBJ2-3|NA|TRBV29-1
CSVKGLAGPTDTQYF
TGCAGCGTGAAAGGACTAGCGGGGCCCACAGATACGCAGTATTTT
>TRBD1|TRBJ1-2|NA|TRBV27
CASSKKPDRGSNYGYTF
TGTGCCAGCAGCAAAAAGCCGGACAGGGGCTCGAACTATGGCTACACCTTC
>NA|TRBJ1-1|NA|TRBV6-1
CASREGAGNTEAFF
TGTGCCAGCAGGGAAGGGGCGGGGAACACTGAAGCTTTCTTT
>NA|TRBJ1-2|NA|TRBV9
CASSAGTTYYGYTF
TGTGCCAGCAGCGCCGGGACTACTTACTATGGCTACACCTTC
>TRBD1|TRBJ2-1|NA|TRBV7-2
CASSSRQGDNEQFF
TGTGCCAGCAGCTCTCGACAGGGGGACAATGAGCAGTTCTTC
>NA|TRBJ2-5|NA|TRBV7-9
CASSLGRALLLQETQYF
TGTGCCAGCAGCTTAGGCAGGGCCCTACTTTTGCAAGAGACCCAGTACTTC
>NA|TRBJ1-3|NA|TRBV4-2
CASSQEGPQSGTGNTIYF
TGTGCCAGCAGCCAAGAAGGGCCCCAGTCAGGGACTGGAAACACCATATATTTT
>NA|TRBJ1-3|NA|TRBV9
CASSVKPQGAHGNTIYF
TGTGCCAGCAGCGTAAAGCCCCAAGGGGCGCATGGAAACACCATATATTTT
>NA|TRBJ1-1|few|TRBV6-5
CASRLAGVGTEAFF
TGTGCCAGCAGACTTGCAGGGGTGGGCACTGAAGCTTTCTTT
>TRBD2|TRBJ2-7|NA|TRBV5-6
CASSPWGGYEQYF
TGTGCCAGCAGCCCGTGGGGGGGATACGAGCAGTACTTC
>NA|TRBJ2-7|NA|TRBV6-6
CASSYGLQGPSYEQYF
TGTGCCAGCAGTTACGGGTTGCAGGGGCCCTCCTACGAGCAGTACTTC
>TRBD1|TRBJ1-2|NA|TRBV4-1
CASSQDTAGGSYGYTF
TGCGCCAGCAGCCAAGATACGGCAGGGGGCTCCTATGGCTACACCTTC
>TRBD2|TRBJ2-5|once|TRBV5-6
CASSLRGGLGETQYF
TGTGCCAGCAGCCTCCGGGGGGGGTTGGGAGAGACCCAGTACTTC
>NA|TRBJ1-2|NA|TRBV29-1
CSVAIAGYAYGYTF
TGCAGCGTTGCGATTGCGGGGTACGCCTATGGCTACACCTTC
>NA|TRBJ1-5|NA|TRBV19
CASSGTRGMGNQPQHF
TGTGCCAGTAGTGGTACCAGGGGAATGGGCAATCAGCCCCAGCATTTT
>TRBD1|TRBJ2-2|NA|TRBV5-1
CASSFDRGRELFF
TGCGCCAGCAGCTTTGACAGGGGAAGGGAGCTGTTTTTT
>NA|TRBJ2-2|NA|TRBV9
CASSVGVGDEELFF
TGTGCCAGCAGCGTAGGAGTAGGGGATGAGGAGCTGTTTTTT
>NA|TRBJ1-1|once|TRBV27
CASSSFTLQGTEAFF
TGTGCCAGCAGTTCTTTCACACTCCAGGGTACTGAAGCTTTCTTT
>TRBD2|TRBJ2-1|NA|TRBV4-1
CASSQETSGGGNEQFF
TGCGCCAGCAGCCAGGAGACTAGCGGGGGGGGTAATGAGCAGTTCTTC
>NA|TRBJ1-6|NA|TRBV27
CASRGGISTSPLHF
TGTGCCAGCAGGGGCGGGATATCAACTTCTCCCCTCCACTTT
>NA|TRBJ2-5|NA|TRBV27
CASSLRGSETQYF
TGTGCCAGCAGTTTGAGGGGGAGTGAGACCCAGTACTTC
>NA|TRBJ2-4|NA|TRBV4-3
CASSEQNWAGNIQYF
TGCGCCAGCAGCGAACAAAATTGGGCGGGAAACATTCAGTACTTC
>NA|TRBJ1-2|once|TRBV7-9
CASSQRNRANYGYTF
TGTGCCAGCAGCCAAAGGAACAGGGCTAACTATGGCTACACCTTC
>NA|TRBJ2-7|NA|TRBV15
CATSPDSTRATYF
TGTGCCACCAGCCCGGACTCCACACGGGCAACGTACTTC
>TRBD1|TRBJ2-3|NA|TRBV7-8
CASSRRQGAKDTQYF
TGTGCCAGCAGCCGGAGACAGGGGGCCAAAGATACGCAGTATTTT
>NA|TRBJ1-1|NA|TRBV9
CASSVGDINTEAFF
TGTGCCAGCAGCGTCGGGGATATAAACACTGAAGCTTTCTTT
>NA|TRBJ2-7|NA|TRBV27
CASSLARSSYEQYF
TGTGCCAGCAGTTTAGCGAGGAGCTCCTACGAGCAGTACTTC
>NA|TRBJ2-4|NA|TRBV10-2
CASSESSRASFKNIQYF
TGCGCCAGCAGTGAGTCGAGCAGGGCCTCGTTCAAAAACATTCAGTACTTC
>TRBD1|TRBJ1-1|NA|TRBV19
CASSMRRTGGGSTEAFF
TGTGCCAGTAGTATGAGGCGGACAGGGGGCGGGTCCACTGAAGCTTTCTTT
>TRBD2|TRBJ2-1|NA|TRBV5-1
CATMKLAGGGNEQFF
TGCGCCACGATGAAACTAGCGGGGGGAGGCAATGAGCAGTTCTTC
>NA|TRBJ2-2|few|TRBV4-3
CASSQERGWGGELFF
TGCGCCAGCAGCCAAGAAAGGGGCTGGGGCGGGGAGCTGTTTTTT
>TRBD1|TRBJ1-3|NA|TRBV19
CASSQGAGNTIYF
TGTGCCAGTAGCCAGGGGGCTGGAAACACCATATATTTT